This T cell receptor (beta chain) was recovered during a study of T-cell reconstitution after alpha-beta-depleted transplantation in children. This clonotype was counted ten times or more. Germline CDR1 is KGHDR and CDR2 is SFDVKD. Trimming shortened V by 4 bases and J by 4 bases, and 7 bases separated the two germline ends. This CDR3 spans 13 amino acids. The TCRbeta library was prepared with unique molecular identifiers. Via MiXCR, TCRdb re-called the PCR reads, giving one row per CDR3 protein. Of a few hundred thousand distinct CDR3 sequences in the sample, approximately 12% were seen once. The receptor was isolated from a human donor who donated a stem cell graft to a child with Fanconi anemia. The chain uses TRBV24-1 and TRBJ2-1; D uncertain. The material sequenced was PBMCs, taken from the stem cell graft. In DNA form, the CDR3 reads TGTGCCACCAGTGACCCCGGATACAATGAGCAGTTCTTC. It encodes CATSDPGYNEQFF.